Following are 27 T cell receptor beta chains from one sample sequenced in a study of T cell changes during pregnancy in multiple sclerosis. The repertoire was sequenced with immunoSEQ multiplex PCR; TCRdb's copy has only in-frame clones and lacks some. The sample shows around 60,000 clones, roughly 87% of them seen only once. The material sequenced was peripheral blood, taken in the first trimester of pregnancy. The receptor set was obtained from a female donor with multiple sclerosis, enrolled in a pregnancy study.

This clone was seen more than once but under ten times. The V and J genes are TRBV30 and TRBJ1-1; no clear D. Trimming left V 2 bases short and J 1 base short, with 8 bases between. The germline V gene encodes CDR1 GTSNPN and CDR2 SVGIG (reference sequence). CDR3 length: 13 residues. The CDR3 DNA is TGTGCCTGGAGTCAAACAGCGAACACTGAAGCTTTCTTT. Translation: CAWSQTANTEAFF.

The chain recombines TRBV11-2 with TRBJ2-2; 10 positions match TRBD2. The J segment lost 0 bases and the V segment lost 4 bases, leaving 5 bases of the junction unmatched. The CDR3 has 17 residues. Germline V gene lookup returns CDR1 SGHAT and CDR2 FQNNGV. The CDR3 region is CASSYGLAEANTGELFF. In DNA form, the CDR3 reads TGTGCCAGCAGCTACGGACTAGCGGAGGCGAACACCGGGGAGCTGTTTTTT.

The CDR3, as DNA: TGTGCCAGCACCCTAGGGGGGAACACTGAAGCTTTCTTT. Protein: CASTLGGNTEAFF. J is TRBJ1-1 and V is TRBV6-6; a weak D match, TRBD1 (6 bases). CDR1 and CDR2 from the germline V gene are MNHNY and SVGAGI (reference sequence). This CDR3 has 13 amino acids. V lost 7 bases to trimming and J lost 1 base, with 10 bases between them.

A single count supports this clone. The same CDR3 arises from other DNA sequences in this sample as well. This chain joins TRBV18 and TRBJ2-2; 8 nucleotides align to TRBD1. There are 15 residues in the CDR3. The V and J ends lost 0 bases and 4 bases, in that order; junction bases with no gene match: 1. In germline, CDR1 is KGHSH, CDR2 LQKENI. The CDR3 protein is CASSPPTGGTGELFF. CDR3 DNA: TGTGCCAGCTCACCACCAACAGGGGGCACCGGGGAGCTGTTTTTT.

The chain couples TRBV9 to TRBJ1-6; possible D gene TRBD1, 5 bases. The CDR3 loop spans 13 amino acids. The germline V gene has CDR1 SGDLS and CDR2 YYNGEE. Trimming stripped 7 bases from V and 9 bases from J, with 14 bases between. CDR3 bases: TGTGCCAGCGGTGAAGGGGTGTCTTCACCCCTCCACTTT. It codes for CASGEGVSSPLHF.

The gene calls are TRBV7-8 and TRBJ2-5; no reliable D call. The CDR3 length is 14 residues. In germline, CDR1 is SGHVS, CDR2 FQNEAQ. Trimming shortened V by 3 bases and J by 3 bases, and 11 bases separated the two germline ends. CDR3 bases: TGTGCCAGCAGCTTGAAACGGTTGAAAGAGACCCAGTACTTC. It codes for CASSLKRLKETQYF.

The chain is built from TRBV7-9 and TRBJ1-2; TRBD1 might be the D (5 bases). Germline V gene data show CDR1 as SEHNR and CDR2 as FQNEAQ (reference sequence). CDR3 length: 15 amino acids. With 8 bases removed from V and 7 bases from J, the gap between germline ends came to 23 bases. The CDR3: CASGRGGTDVGGYTF. The CDR3, as DNA: TGTGCCAGCGGACGGGGGGGGACGGATGTAGGTGGCTACACCTTC.

The chain has TRBV29-1 and TRBJ1-1, with 7 bases that match TRBD1. Germline V gene lookup returns CDR1 SQVTM and CDR2 ANQGSEA. The length of the CDR3 is 15 residues. Losses at the gene ends were 5 bases for V and 4 bases for J; bases not matched to a gene: 13. Here the CDR3 DNA reads TGCAGCGTTCCCCTGAACCAGGGGGTGGGCACTGAAGCTTTCTTT. Residues: CSVPLNQGVGTEAFF.

The J gene is TRBJ2-1, the V gene TRBV7-9; 7 nucleotides align to TRBD1. The germline CDR1 and CDR2 sequences are SEHNR and FQNEAQ (reference sequence). J gave up 4 bases and V 10 bases, and 13 bases lay outside the gene matches. The CDR3 has 15 residues. CDR3 nucleotide sequence: TGTGCCACAAGCTCTGGGGACAGTAGATACAATGAGCAGTTCTTC. Encoded protein: CATSSGDSRYNEQFF.

This rearrangement joins TRBV7-2 to TRBJ2-3; TRBD2 matches 8 bases. Trimming took 3 bases from V and 6 from J; bases not matched to a gene: 5. The CDR3 is 14 amino acids. Germline V gene data show CDR1 as SGHTA and CDR2 as FQGNSA. The CDR3 is CASSFSGAVDTQYF. In DNA, the CDR3 is TGTGCCAGCAGCTTTAGCGGGGCGGTTGATACGCAGTATTTT.

This chain's CDR3 is CAGSGGAGYTF. CDR3 nucleotides: TGTGCCGGGAGCGGGGGGGCTGGCTACACCTTC. The gene calls are TRBV6-6 and TRBJ1-2, with D possibly being TRBD1 (6 bases). V was clipped by 11 bases and J by 7 bases, with 14 bases between them. The CDR3 consists of 11 residues. Germline CDR1 is MNHNY and CDR2 is SVGAGI (reference sequence).

This chain uses TRBV5-8 with TRBJ2-3, with a tentative D call TRBD1 (6 bases). This CDR3 is 16 amino acids long. Germline values: CDR1 SGHTS, CDR2 YDEGEE. V gave up 0 bases and J gave up 1 base, with 12 bases separating them. The CDR3 sequence is CASSLGQDFGTDTQYF. The DNA for the CDR3 is TGTGCCAGCAGCTTGGGACAGGACTTTGGCACAGATACGCAGTATTTT.

V and J are TRBV27 and TRBJ2-7, with D possibly being TRBD1 (6 bases). Trimming stripped 5 bases from V and 0 bases from J, with 14 bases between. From germline, CDR1 is MNHEY and CDR2 SMNVEV (reference sequence). The CDR3 sequence is 15 residues long. The CDR3 nucleotides are TGTGCCAGCAGTCATACAGGGCAGAGCTCCTACGAGCAGTACTTC. This codes for CASSHTGQSSYEQYF.

This sequence joins TRBV28 and TRBJ1-4; 8 bases are shared with TRBD1. Per germline, CDR1 MDHEN and CDR2 SYDVKM. The V gene end was trimmed by 5 bases and the J gene end by 11 bases; junction bases not matched to a gene: 10. This CDR3 has 14 amino acids. The CDR3 is CASSPGQAIGKLFF. CDR3 nucleotide sequence: TGTGCCAGCAGTCCGGGACAGGCCATTGGGAAACTGTTTTTT.

The chain uses TRBV19 and TRBJ2-5, with D perhaps matching TRBD2 (5 bases). V lost 7 bases, J lost 4 bases, and 13 bases lay in between. CDR1 LNHDA and CDR2 SQIVND come from the germline V gene (reference sequence). CDR3 length equals 13 residues. CDR3 region: CASNGRGLETQYF. The CDR3 region has the DNA TGTGCCAGTAATGGCCGGGGTTTAGAGACCCAGTACTTC.

The chain joins TRBV6-1 to TRBJ1-2; D is possibly TRBD1 (6 bases). Germline V gene data show CDR1 as MNHNS and CDR2 as SASEGT. Trimming shortened V by 7 bases and J by 1 base, and 16 bases separated the two germline ends. The CDR3 length is 15 residues. CDR3: CASISRGGNNYGYTF. CDR3 in DNA: TGTGCCAGCATCTCCCGGGGGGGCAATAACTATGGCTACACCTTC.

The chain links TRBV7-9 to TRBJ1-1; TRBD1 aligns across 8 bases. The CDR3 runs to 14 residues. CDR1 and CDR2 (germline): SEHNR, FQNEAQ (reference sequence). Trimming took 5 bases from V and 7 from J; bases not matched to a gene: 9. CDR3 amino acids: CASSNLQGESEAFF. CDR3 coding DNA: TGTGCCAGCAGCAACCTACAGGGGGAGAGTGAAGCTTTCTTT.

The V call is TRBV19, the J call TRBJ1-2; TRBD1 agrees at 9 bases. The CDR3 spans 14 residues. The V and J ends lost 3 bases and 7 bases, in that order; junction bases with no gene match: 6. Germline lookup yields CDR1 LNHDA and CDR2 SQIVND (reference sequence). CDR3 nucleotides: TGTGCCAGTAGTATTACGGGACAGGGCGGTGGCTACACCTTC. This encodes CASSITGQGGGYTF.

This clone was seen a single time. The rearrangement joins TRBV9 to TRBJ1-1, with a possible D match to TRBD1 (6 bases). This CDR3 spans 13 amino acids. CDR1 is SGDLS, CDR2 YYNGEE, per germline. With 2 bases removed from V and 4 bases from J, the gap between germline ends came to 9 bases. CDR3 loop: CASSVQGFTEAFF. The CDR3 bases are TGTGCCAGCAGCGTTCAGGGGTTCACTGAAGCTTTCTTT.

V is TRBV7-2 and J is TRBJ1-2, with TRBD1 matching over 11 bases. V shed 5 bases and J 7 bases; nucleotides not matched to a gene: 12. The CDR3 has 16 residues. The germline V gene encodes CDR1 SGHTA and CDR2 FQGNSA. CDR3 sequence: CASSTLAGTGGSGYTF. In DNA form, the CDR3 reads TGTGCCAGCAGCACGCTAGCAGGGACAGGGGGGAGTGGCTACACCTTC.

For this clone: One end of the junction fails to match germline, which may point to a read error. The chain is built from TRBV15 and TRBJ1-1, with 8 bases aligning to TRBD1. The CDR3 extends over 16 amino acids. Germline values: CDR1 LNHNV, CDR2 YYDKDF (reference sequence). The CDR3 is CATSRGGTGVNTEAFF. The CDR3 coding sequence is TGTGCCACCAGTAGAGGAGGGACAGGCGTGAACACTGAAGCTTTCTTT.

This clone turned up a few times. CDR3: CASSSLYGGNGYTF. The CDR3 nucleotides are TGTGCCAGCAGCTCCCTTTACGGGGGGAATGGCTACACCTTC. The chain joins TRBV7-2 to TRBJ1-2; perhaps TRBD1 as D (5 bases). This CDR3 comprises 14 residues. The germline CDR1 and CDR2 sequences are SGHTA and FQGNSA. The V end lost 4 bases, the J end lost 6 bases, and 15 bases lay between the germline ends.

The V call is TRBV30, the J call TRBJ1-4; tentative D call: TRBD1 (5 bases). Germline V CDR1 and CDR2: GTSNPN, SVGIG (reference sequence). The length of the CDR3 is 16 residues. V dropped 2 bases and J dropped 1 base, with 14 bases sitting between them. CDR3 region: CAWSPERGGTNEKLFF. The CDR3 region has the DNA TGTGCCTGGAGTCCCGAAAGGGGAGGAACTAATGAAAAACTGTTTTTT.

The chain has TRBV5-6 and TRBJ1-6; 12 bases line up with TRBD1. Per germline, CDR1 SGHDT and CDR2 YYEEEE. CDR3 length equals 16 residues. Germline trimming cut 2 bases from V and 10 bases from J; bases unmatched to any gene: 7. Written as DNA, the CDR3 is TGTGCCAGCAGCTTCACTGCGGGACAGGGGGCCTCACCCCTCCACTTT. Its protein is CASSFTAGQGASPLHF.

V usage is TRBV15 and J usage is TRBJ1-1; D may be TRBD1 (5 bases). Per germline, CDR1 LNHNV and CDR2 YYDKDF (reference sequence). CDR3 length: 15 amino acids. V shed 1 base and J shed 4 bases, with 13 bases lying between them. CDR3 coding DNA: TGTGCCACCAGCAGAGTTGGGGGGAGGGGCACTGAAGCTTTCTTT. Its translation is CATSRVGGRGTEAFF.

The rearrangement links TRBV28 to TRBJ1-6; 9 bases fit TRBD1. The CDR3 consists of 18 residues. CDR1 and CDR2 (germline): MDHEN, SYDVKM. V was pared by 4 bases and J by 7 bases, with 14 bases of the junction left unmatched. CDR3 amino acids: CASSSTYRGRKGNSPLHF. The CDR3 nucleotides read TGTGCCAGCAGTTCTACCTACAGGGGGCGAAAGGGAAATTCACCCCTCCACTTT.

V gene TRBV5-4 combines with J gene TRBJ2-3; TRBD2 matches at 11 bases. Germline values: CDR1 SGHNT, CDR2 YYREEE (reference sequence). V gave up 2 bases and J gave up 6 bases; unmatched junction bases: 14. The length of the CDR3 is 18 residues. The CDR3 region is CASSFGLTGLAEGDTQYF. For the CDR3, the DNA is TGTGCCAGCAGCTTCGGGCTGACGGGACTAGCGGAGGGGGATACGCAGTATTTT.